Listed below are T cell receptor beta chains from one sample, sequenced in a study of cytotoxic CD8 clonotypes in ibrutinib-treated CLL. Here immunoSEQ multiplex PCR was the method, and the copy in TCRdb shows in-frame clones only, minus some. The repertoire includes tens of thousands of clones, 54% of them detected once, and about 24% sits in the top ten. Sequenced material: PBMCs, taken at disease progression, from a patient treated with ibrutinib. These TCRs come from a human donor with chronic lymphocytic leukemia. CDR3s include the opening cysteine and the closing phenylalanine or tryptophan.

>TRBV5-4|TRBJ2-7
CASRIMGGLYEQYF
>TRBV29-1|TRBJ1-1
CSVGGLGEAFF
>TRBV6-5|TRBJ1-3
CASIGQGSGNTIYF
>TRBV4-1|TRBJ1-5
CASSPGTGNNQPQHF
>TRBV11-2|TRBJ1-2
CASSLGQAGGYTF
>TRBV7-8|TRBJ1-1
CASSARQGPSLNTEAFF
>TRBV4-2|TRBJ2-1
CASSQDVYPGLVYYNEQFF
>TRBV27|TRBJ2-3
CASSLSLAGVTDTQYF
>TRBV14|TRBJ2-7
CASSRYTGEQYF
>TRBV7-2|TRBJ2-1
CASSSTSGSRNEQFF
>TRBV28|TRBJ2-3
CASSPPSGNTDTQYF
>TRBV6-5|TRBJ1-5
CASSSREALNQPQHF
>TRBV11-1|TRBJ2-2
CASSLGGQAGELFF
>TRBV4-1|TRBJ2-3
CASSLGQPTDTQYF
>TRBV20-1|TRBJ1-2
CSALLYGYTF
>TRBV7-9|TRBJ2-3
CASSYGQGALDTQYF
>TRBV6-5|TRBJ1-5
CASSFDGYRPQHF
>TRBV29-1|TRBJ1-5
CSVATGPVSNQPQHF
>TRBV4-2|TRBJ2-7
CASSQDPGQVYEQYF
>TRBV4-1|TRBJ2-7
CASSQDGGLAYEQYF
>TRBV2|TRBJ2-3
CASSESQGNTQYF
>TRBV7-7|TRBJ2-7
CASSVGQGYEQYF
>TRBV30|TRBJ2-7
CAWQLAGAGEQYF
>TRBV19|TRBJ2-7
CASSRLTSGNYEQYF
>TRBV6-5|TRBJ2-7
CASSYSGVSYEQYF
>TRBV4-3|TRBJ2-3
CASSQDLLAGGVTDTQYF
>TRBV12-5|TRBJ2-7
CASGLDSTYEQYF
>TRBV7-2|TRBJ2-5
CASSRSGEETQYF
>TRBV6-1|TRBJ2-7
CASSEWVGSAYEQYF
>TRBV27|TRBJ2-2
CASSPTIQTALNTGELFF
>TRBV9|TRBJ2-2
CASSARGSTGELFF
>TRBV7-2|TRBJ2-5
CASSSDRGRYQETQYF
>TRBV28|TRBJ1-5
CASSLNRQGVGQPQHF
>TRBV7-2|TRBJ2-7
CASSSLSSYEQYF
>TRBV5-1|TRBJ2-5
CASQYQETQYF
>TRBV10-3|TRBJ2-3
CAISLAGNTDTQYF
>TRBV7-2|TRBJ2-5
CASSLRVGLQETQYF
>TRBV7-2|TRBJ2-3
CASSFLGTDTQYF
>TRBV28|TRBJ1-5
CASRRQGSSGQPQHF
>TRBV4-1|TRBJ2-1
CASSPGGNGNEQFF
>TRBV28|TRBJ2-3
CASSSQGEGDTQYF
>TRBV4-1|TRBJ1-3
CASSQLLRTGGMAGNTIYF
>TRBV6-4|TRBJ1-5
CASTYRNLNQPQHF
>TRBV4-2|TRBJ2-3
CASSPSDLDRTGGPTQYF
>TRBV7-6|TRBJ2-1
CASSAGPSSYNEQFF
>TRBV11-2|TRBJ2-1
CASSYAKEQFF
>TRBV28|TRBJ2-5
CASRGSGGETQYF
>TRBV18|TRBJ2-7
CASSASVHEQYF
>TRBV7-6|TRBJ1-4
CASSFLTGGNEKLFF
>TRBV4-3|TRBJ2-4
CASSQDVSSGRSGNIQYF
>TRBV18|TRBJ1-4
CASSPSLLASRGANEKLFF